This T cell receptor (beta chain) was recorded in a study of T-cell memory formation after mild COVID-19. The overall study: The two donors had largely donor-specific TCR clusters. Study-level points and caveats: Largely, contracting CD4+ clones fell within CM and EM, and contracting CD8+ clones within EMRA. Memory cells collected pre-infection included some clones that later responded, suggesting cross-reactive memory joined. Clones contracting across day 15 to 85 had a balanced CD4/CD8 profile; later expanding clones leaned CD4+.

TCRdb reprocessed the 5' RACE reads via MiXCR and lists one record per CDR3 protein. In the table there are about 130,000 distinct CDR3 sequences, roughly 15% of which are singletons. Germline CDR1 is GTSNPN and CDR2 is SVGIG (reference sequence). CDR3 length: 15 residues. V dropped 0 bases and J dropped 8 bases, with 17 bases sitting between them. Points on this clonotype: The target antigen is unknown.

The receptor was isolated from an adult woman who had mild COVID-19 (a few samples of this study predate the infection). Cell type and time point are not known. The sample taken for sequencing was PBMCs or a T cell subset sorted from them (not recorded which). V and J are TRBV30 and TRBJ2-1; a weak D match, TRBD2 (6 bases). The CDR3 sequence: CAWSVLGGNGYEQFF. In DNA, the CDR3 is TGTGCCTGGAGTGTACTGGGCGGGAATGGGTATGAGCAGTTCTTC.